This T cell receptor (beta chain) is drawn from a study of T cells in tuberculosis. Broader study findings: Active tuberculosis patients had shorter CDR3-alpha; the beta difference was nonsignificant.

Clones were read by immunoSEQ multiplex PCR, and TCRdb kept only the in-frame ones, dropping some. The sample holds about 38,000 clones; roughly 95% are singletons and the top ten take around 4%. The germline V gene has CDR1 SGHTS and CDR2 YDEGEE. The CDR3 is made up of 13 amino acids. Unmatched junction bases numbered 8, after V lost 9 bases and J lost 5 bases. Time point noted: new active TB diagnosis, blood taken before or within 7 days of starting treatment. HIV-seronegative South African adults aged 18 years or older had newly diagnosed active tuberculosis. Each patient had positive sputum smear microscopy and/or positive culture. On average approximately 90,000 T cells per donor were immunosequenced. A word on this clone: Its antigen remains unidentified.

The chain employs TRBV5-8 and TRBJ1-2; 9 nucleotides align to TRBD1. This clonotype was sampled from an adult with tuberculosis. The sequences come from PBMCs, collected at tuberculosis diagnosis. The CDR3 region has the DNA TGTGCCATCCGGACAGGGGCACTTTATGGCTACACCTTC. This translates into CAIRTGALYGYTF.